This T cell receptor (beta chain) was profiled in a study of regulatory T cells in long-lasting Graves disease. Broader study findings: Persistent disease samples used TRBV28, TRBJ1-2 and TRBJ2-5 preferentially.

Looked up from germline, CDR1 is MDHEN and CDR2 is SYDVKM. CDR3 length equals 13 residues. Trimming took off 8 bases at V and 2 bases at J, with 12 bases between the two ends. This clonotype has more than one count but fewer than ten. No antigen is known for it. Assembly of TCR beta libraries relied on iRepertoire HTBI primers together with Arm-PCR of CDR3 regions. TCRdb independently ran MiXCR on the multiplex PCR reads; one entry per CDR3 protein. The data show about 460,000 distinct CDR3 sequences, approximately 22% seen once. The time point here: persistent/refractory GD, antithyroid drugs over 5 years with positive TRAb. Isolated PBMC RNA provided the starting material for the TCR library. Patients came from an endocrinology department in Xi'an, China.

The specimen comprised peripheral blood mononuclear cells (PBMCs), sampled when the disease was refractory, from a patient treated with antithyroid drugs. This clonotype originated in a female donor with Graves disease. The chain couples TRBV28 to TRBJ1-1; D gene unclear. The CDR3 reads CASLPLINTEAFF. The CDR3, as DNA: TGTGCCAGCTTACCACTAATTAACACTGAAGCTTTCTTT. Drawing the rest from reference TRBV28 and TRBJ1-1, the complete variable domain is DVKVTQSSRYLVKRTGEKVFLECVQDMDHENMFWYRQDPGLGLRLIYFSYDVKMKEKGDIPEGYSVSREKKERFSLILESASTNQTSMYLCASLPLINTEAFFGQGTRLTVV.